What follows are 24 T cell receptor beta chains derived from one specimen sequenced in a study of blood T cells in healthy people across ages. A sample-barcoded 5' primer and a J-beta primer mix were used in a second PCR of roughly 6 to 11 cycles. TCRdb re-called the 5' RACE reads with MiXCR, one entry per CDR3 protein. In the table there are approximately 1.5 million distinct CDR3 sequences, 42% of which are singletons. The sample was blood. These receptors were obtained from a young woman in good health.

This sequence joins TRBV14 and TRBJ1-2; D uncertain. The germline CDR1 and CDR2 sequences are SGHDN and FVKESK. V was shortened by 4 bases and J by 1 base, with 13 bases between the two germline ends. This CDR3 is built from 15 residues. The CDR3 bases are TGTGCCAGCAGCCCAAACGAAGGATTTAACTATGGCTACACCTTC. This translates into CASSPNEGFNYGYTF.

V is TRBV12-3 or TRBV12-4 and J is TRBJ1-1; no clear D gene. CDR3 length: 15 amino acids. The ends were cut back, 0 bases at V and 3 bases at J, with 11 bases in the middle. The CDR3 sequence is CASSLAPGRHTEAFF. As DNA, the CDR3 is TGTGCCAGCAGTTTAGCACCCGGTAGGCACACTGAAGCTTTCTTT.

V is TRBV20-1 and J is TRBJ1-6; perhaps TRBD1 as D (5 bases). Trimming cost V 6 bases and J 8 bases, with 11 bases left between them. CDR1 and CDR2 (germline): DFQATT, SNEGSKA (reference sequence). The CDR3 contains 12 residues. The CDR3: CSAARDDSPLHF. The CDR3 DNA is TGCAGTGCAGCCAGGGACGATTCACCCCTCCACTTT.

This clonotype has more than one count but fewer than ten. This CDR3 is CASGLLQLIDEQFF. CDR3 coding DNA: TGTGCCAGCGGCCTCCTTCAACTGATCGATGAGCAGTTCTTC. The V gene is TRBV28, the J gene TRBJ2-1, with unresolved D. CDR1 is MDHEN and CDR2 is SYDVKM in the germline V gene. The CDR3 contains 14 residues. The ends were cut back, 8 bases at V and 8 bases at J, with 19 bases in the middle.

Remarks on this clonotype: Compared with germline, one end of the junction differs, possibly owing to a read error. The V call is TRBV27, the J call TRBJ2-7; a weak D match, TRBD2 (5 bases). This CDR3 comprises 13 residues. The V gene's germline CDR1 is MNHEY and CDR2 SMNVEV (reference sequence). CDR3: CASSVSAGYEQYF. CDR3 coding DNA: TGTGCCAGCAGTGTATCGGCGGGCTACGAGCAGTACTTC.

This clonotype was seen a handful of times. The V and J genes are TRBV3-1 and TRBJ1-2; TRBD1 is a possible D gene (5 bases). The CDR3 has 13 residues. With 2 bases removed from V and 8 bases from J, the gap between germline ends came to 12 bases. Germline V CDR1 and CDR2: LGHDT, YNNKEL (reference sequence). For the CDR3, the DNA is TGTGCCAGCAGCCAACCTGGCCGACAGGGCTACACCTTC. Residues: CASSQPGRQGYTF.

This clonotype has more than one count but fewer than ten. This chain connects TRBV3-1 to TRBJ2-3; D call uncertain. The germline V and J ends were trimmed by 6 bases and 0 bases, with 7 bases remaining between them. Germline values: CDR1 LGHDT, CDR2 YNNKEL (reference sequence). The CDR3 covers 13 residues. CDR3 protein: CASRPFSTDTQYF. As DNA, the CDR3 is TGTGCCAGCAGACCATTTAGCACAGATACGCAGTATTTT.

The sample holds many counts of this clonotype. The V call is TRBV12-3 or TRBV12-4, the J call TRBJ1-2, with D hard to call. The CDR3 covers 12 residues. V dropped 5 bases and J dropped 4 bases, with 8 bases sitting between them. The CDR3 loop reads CASSTGFYGYTF. CDR3 nucleotides: TGTGCCAGCAGTACGGGATTCTATGGCTACACCTTC.

V usage is TRBV7-2 and J usage is TRBJ1-2; D possibly corresponds to TRBD1 (6 bases). The CDR3 is 13 amino acids. CDR1 is SGHTA, CDR2 FQGNSA, per germline. The germline V and J ends were trimmed by 0 bases and 7 bases, with 9 bases remaining between them. CDR3 DNA: TGTGCCAGCAGCTTAGCAGGGGGATCTGGCTACACCTTC. It yields the protein CASSLAGGSGYTF.

This clonotype appeared a few times. The chain's CDR3 is CASSQPTSGRDSYEQYF. The CDR3 nucleotides read TGCGCCAGCAGCCAACCGACTAGCGGGAGGGACTCCTACGAGCAGTACTTC. This chain links TRBV4-1 with TRBJ2-7; 14 positions match TRBD2. The CDR3 is 17 amino acids. Germline V gene data show CDR1 as MGHRA and CDR2 as YSYEKL. Trimming cost V 2 bases and J 0 bases; bases outside gene matches: 3.

To note about this clonotype: A read error may be the cause here, since a much bigger clone is one base away. The chain couples TRBV7-2 to TRBJ1-2; possibly TRBD1 for D (5 bases). The V and J ends lost 5 bases and 10 bases respectively, with 26 bases between them. There are 16 residues in the CDR3. Germline V gene lookup returns CDR1 SGHTA and CDR2 FQGNSA. The CDR3 loop reads CASSSPPGTVYFDYTF. In DNA form, the CDR3 reads TGTGCCAGCAGCAGCCCCCCGGGGACGGTCTATTTTGACTACACCTTC.

This clonotype was observed once. This chain uses TRBV6-6 with TRBJ2-2; D uncertain. Germline loops: CDR1 MNHNY, CDR2 SVGAGI (reference sequence). The V end was cut by 3 bases, the J end by 6 bases, with 8 bases between. The CDR3 is 13 amino acids. CDR3 protein: CASSYIRPGELFF. The CDR3 DNA reads TGTGCCAGCAGTTATATCCGCCCCGGGGAGCTGTTTTTT.

This chain links TRBV9 with TRBJ2-2, with D perhaps TRBD2 (6 bases). Germline V lookup: CDR1 SGDLS, CDR2 YYNGEE. CDR3 length equals 14 residues. V was shortened by 2 bases and J by 5 bases, with 10 bases between the two germline ends. DNA of the CDR3: TGTGCCAGCAGCGTCGGGAGTCGGACCGGGGAGCTGTTTTTT. This codes for CASSVGSRTGELFF.

J is TRBJ1-6 and V is TRBV6-2 or TRBV6-3; D is perhaps TRBD1 (6 bases). The CDR3 is 12 amino acids. The germline CDR1 and CDR2 sequences are MNHEY and SVGEGT. V dropped 5 bases and J dropped 14 bases, with 13 bases sitting between them. CDR3: CASSNTGISLHF. The DNA of the CDR3 is TGTGCCAGCAGTAATACAGGGATATCCCTCCACTTT.

The V and J genes are TRBV28 and TRBJ1-6; TRBD1 is a possible D gene (5 bases). The V gene's germline CDR1 is MDHEN and CDR2 SYDVKM. This CDR3 spans 16 amino acids. Trimming removed 3 bases at V and 6 bases at J, with 15 bases between. DNA for the CDR3: TGTGCCAGCAGTTTGGGACCTGGGGAGGGTAATTCACCCCTCCACTTT. This gives the protein CASSLGPGEGNSPLHF. Complete variable domain (other parts from reference TRBV28 and TRBJ1-6): DVKVTQSSRYLVKRTGEKVFLECVQDMDHENMFWYRQDPGLGLRLIYFSYDVKMKEKGDIPEGYSVSREKKERFSLILESASTNQTSMYLCASSLGPGEGNSPLHFGNGTRLTVT.

This rearrangement joins TRBV6-1 to TRBJ1-2; no reliable D call. Germline V gives CDR1 MNHNS, CDR2 SASEGT. The CDR3 contains 13 residues. V dropped 1 base and J dropped 5 bases, with 8 bases sitting between them. CDR3 in amino acids: CASSEVQIYGYTF. In nucleotides, the CDR3 is TGTGCCAGCAGTGAAGTACAGATTTATGGCTACACCTTC.

This clonotype has only a few counts. The V call is TRBV11-2, the J call TRBJ1-3, with D unresolved. The CDR3 length is 15 residues. CDR1 is SGHAT, CDR2 FQNNGV, per germline. The V and J ends lost 6 bases and 0 bases respectively, with 12 bases between them. This CDR3 is CASSRVAGSGNTIYF. In DNA form, the CDR3 reads TGTGCCAGCAGTCGGGTGGCGGGCTCTGGAAACACCATATATTTT.

On this clonotype: Sequence at one end of the junction differs from germline and may be a read error. The chain uses TRBV15 and TRBJ2-7, with D unclear. The CDR3 totals 13 residues. Germline V CDR1 and CDR2: LNHNV, YYDKDF (reference sequence). The CDR3 reads CATSREGRYKQYF. The CDR3 coding sequence is TGTGCCACCAGCAGAGAAGGACGCTACAAGCAGTACTTC. The full variable domain, with the rest looked up from reference TRBV15 and TRBJ2-7, is DAMVIQNPRYQVTQFGKPVTLSCSQTLNHNVMYWYQQKSSQAPKLLFHYYDKDFNNEADTPDNFQSRRPNTSFCFLDIRSPGLGDTAMYLCATSREGRYKQYFGPGTRLTVT.

This clonotype appeared a few times. V gene TRBV2 combines with J gene TRBJ1-4, with 7 bases aligning to TRBD1. The germline gives CDR1 SNHLY, CDR2 FYNNEI. The trim removed 6 bases at V and 4 bases at J, leaving 5 bases unmatched. CDR3 length: 14 residues. The CDR3: CASREGQFNEKLFF. The CDR3 DNA follows: TGTGCCAGCAGGGAGGGACAGTTTAATGAAAAACTGTTTTTT.

This sequence joins TRBV7-2 and TRBJ1-2, with TRBD1 as a possible D gene (5 bases). Germline CDR1 SGHTA, CDR2 FQGNSA. V shed 0 bases and J shed 0 bases, with 17 bases lying between them. The CDR3 covers 18 residues. The CDR3 DNA sequence: TGTGCCAGCAGCTTAGCGCGGGGCCTAGATCCCGCTAACTATGGCTACACCTTC. Its translation is CASSLARGLDPANYGYTF.

This clonotype was seen a handful of times. The chain uses TRBV27 and TRBJ2-1; a possible D gene is TRBD1 (5 bases). Germline V gives CDR1 MNHEY, CDR2 SMNVEV (reference sequence). V dropped 8 bases and J dropped 2 bases, with 16 bases sitting between them. The CDR3 is made up of 15 amino acids. DNA of the CDR3: TGTGCCAGCTCACCAACAGGTGGGCCCTACAATGAGCAGTTCTTC. This encodes CASSPTGGPYNEQFF.

This clonotype was seen a few times. The chain combines TRBV4-3 with TRBJ1-4; weak D call: TRBD1 (5 bases). The CDR3 contains 15 residues. Germline lookup yields CDR1 LGHNA and CDR2 YSLEER. V lost 4 bases to trimming and J lost 8 bases, with 17 bases between them. The CDR3 DNA reads as TGCGCCAGCAGCCCAGGCGGGGGTCGGTGGGAAAAACTGTTTTTT. Residues: CASSPGGGRWEKLFF.

In regard to this clonotype: This sequence may be a read error, since a much larger clone differs from it by one base. The chain links TRBV29-1 to TRBJ2-7; D ambiguous. This CDR3 is 11 amino acids long. From germline, CDR1 is SQVTM and CDR2 ANQGSEA. Trimming cost V 6 bases and J 7 bases, with 13 bases left between them. The CDR3 bases are TGCAGCGTGCACCCAGCGACTGAGCAGTACTTC. Amino acid sequence: CSVHPATEQYF.

The V call is TRBV29-1, the J call TRBJ1-2; no firm D call. Trimming cost V 4 bases and J 4 bases, with 10 bases left between them. Germline V lookup: CDR1 SQVTM, CDR2 ANQGSEA. CDR3 size: 12 residues. The CDR3 protein is CSVVGFPYGYTF. CDR3 coding DNA: TGCAGCGTTGTCGGCTTTCCCTATGGCTACACCTTC.